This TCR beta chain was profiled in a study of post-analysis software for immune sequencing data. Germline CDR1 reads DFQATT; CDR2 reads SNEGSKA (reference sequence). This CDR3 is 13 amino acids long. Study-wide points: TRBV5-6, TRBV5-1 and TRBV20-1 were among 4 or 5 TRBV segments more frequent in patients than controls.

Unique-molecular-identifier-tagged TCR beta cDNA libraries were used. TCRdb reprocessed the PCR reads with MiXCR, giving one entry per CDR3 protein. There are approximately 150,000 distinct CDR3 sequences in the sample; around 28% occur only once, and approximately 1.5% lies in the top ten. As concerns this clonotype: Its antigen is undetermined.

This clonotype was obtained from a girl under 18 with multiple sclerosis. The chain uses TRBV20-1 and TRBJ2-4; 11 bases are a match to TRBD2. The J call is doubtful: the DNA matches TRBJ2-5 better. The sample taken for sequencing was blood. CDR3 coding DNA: TGCAGTGCCACCGGACTAGCGGGAGAGACCCAGTACTTC. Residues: CSATGLAGETQYF.